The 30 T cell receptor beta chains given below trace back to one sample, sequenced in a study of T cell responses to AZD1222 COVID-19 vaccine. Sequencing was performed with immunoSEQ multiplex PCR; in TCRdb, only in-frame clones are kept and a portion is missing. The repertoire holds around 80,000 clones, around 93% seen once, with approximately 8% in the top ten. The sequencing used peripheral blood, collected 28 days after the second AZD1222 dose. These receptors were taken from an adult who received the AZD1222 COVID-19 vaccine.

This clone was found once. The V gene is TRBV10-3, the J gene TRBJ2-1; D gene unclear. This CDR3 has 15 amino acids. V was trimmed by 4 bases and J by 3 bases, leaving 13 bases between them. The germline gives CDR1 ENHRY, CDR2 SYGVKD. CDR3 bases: TGTGCCATCAGTGGGGGTGGCCGTTTCTACAATGAGCAGTTCTTC. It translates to CAISGGGRFYNEQFF.

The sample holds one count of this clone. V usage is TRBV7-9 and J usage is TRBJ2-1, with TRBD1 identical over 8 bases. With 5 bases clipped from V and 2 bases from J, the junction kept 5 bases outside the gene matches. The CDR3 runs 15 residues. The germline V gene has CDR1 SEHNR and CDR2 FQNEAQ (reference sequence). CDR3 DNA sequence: TGTGCCAGCAGCCTACAGGGGGTCCCCTACAATGAGCAGTTCTTC. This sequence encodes CASSLQGVPYNEQFF.

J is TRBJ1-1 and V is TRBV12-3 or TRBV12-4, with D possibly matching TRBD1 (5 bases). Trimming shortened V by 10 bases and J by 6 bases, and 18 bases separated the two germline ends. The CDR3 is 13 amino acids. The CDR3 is CATGQGGRPEAFF. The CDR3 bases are TGTGCCACCGGCCAGGGAGGTCGTCCTGAAGCTTTCTTT.

The CDR3 reads CASSLERGDYEQFF. In DNA, the CDR3 is TGTGCCAGCAGCTTAGAACGCGGTGATTATGAGCAGTTCTTC. The chain combines TRBV7-3 with TRBJ2-1; D gene unclear. CDR1 and CDR2 (germline): SGHTA, FQGTGA. The V and J ends lost 2 bases and 8 bases respectively, with 13 bases between them. The length of the CDR3 is 14 residues.

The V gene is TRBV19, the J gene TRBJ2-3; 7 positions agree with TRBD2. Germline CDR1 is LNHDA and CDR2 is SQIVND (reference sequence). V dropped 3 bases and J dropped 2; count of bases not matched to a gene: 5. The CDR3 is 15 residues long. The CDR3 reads CASSIQGLPTDTQYF. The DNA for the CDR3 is TGTGCCAGTAGTATTCAGGGACTACCCACAGATACGCAGTATTTT.

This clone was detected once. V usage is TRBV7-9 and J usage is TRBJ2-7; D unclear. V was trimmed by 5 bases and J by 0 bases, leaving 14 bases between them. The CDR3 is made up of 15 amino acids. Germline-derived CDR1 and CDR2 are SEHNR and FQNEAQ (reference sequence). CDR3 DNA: TGTGCCAGCAGCCTATACGTCGCGAGCTCCTACGAGCAGTACTTC. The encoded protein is CASSLYVASSYEQYF.

The CDR3 sequence is CASRLSQGQANTGELFF. For the CDR3, the DNA is TGTGCCAGCAGACTATCACAGGGACAGGCGAACACCGGGGAGCTGTTTTTT. J is TRBJ2-2 and V is TRBV28, with 8 bases fitting TRBD1. V trimming: 6 bases; J trimming: 0 bases; junction bases outside the gene matches: 9. The CDR3 covers 17 residues. The germline CDR1 and CDR2 sequences are MDHEN and SYDVKM.

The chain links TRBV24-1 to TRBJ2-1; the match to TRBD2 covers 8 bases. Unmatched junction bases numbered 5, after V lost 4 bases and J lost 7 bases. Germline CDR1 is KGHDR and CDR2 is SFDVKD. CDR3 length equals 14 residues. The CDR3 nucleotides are TGTGCCACCAGTGAACCGGGGGGGAGAAATGAGCAGTTCTTC. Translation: CATSEPGGRNEQFF.

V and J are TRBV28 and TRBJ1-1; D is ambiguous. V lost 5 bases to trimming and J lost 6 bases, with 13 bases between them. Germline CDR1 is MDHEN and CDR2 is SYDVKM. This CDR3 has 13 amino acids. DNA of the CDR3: TGTGCCAGCAGTCCCTTTTCAGCTCCTGAAGCTTTCTTT. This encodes CASSPFSAPEAFF.

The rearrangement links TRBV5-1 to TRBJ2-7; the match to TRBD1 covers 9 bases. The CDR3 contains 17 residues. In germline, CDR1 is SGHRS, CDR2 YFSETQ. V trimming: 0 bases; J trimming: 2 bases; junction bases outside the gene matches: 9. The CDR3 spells CASSLDWTGALPYEQYF. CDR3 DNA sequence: TGCGCCAGCAGCTTGGATTGGACAGGGGCGTTGCCCTACGAGCAGTACTTC.

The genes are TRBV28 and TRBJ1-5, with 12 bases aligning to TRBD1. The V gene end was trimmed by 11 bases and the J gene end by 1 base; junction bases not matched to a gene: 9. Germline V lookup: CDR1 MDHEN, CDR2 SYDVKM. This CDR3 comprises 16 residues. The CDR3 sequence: CAVRDRGPGSNQPQHF. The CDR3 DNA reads TGTGCCGTCCGGGACAGGGGGCCTGGAAGCAATCAGCCCCAGCATTTT.

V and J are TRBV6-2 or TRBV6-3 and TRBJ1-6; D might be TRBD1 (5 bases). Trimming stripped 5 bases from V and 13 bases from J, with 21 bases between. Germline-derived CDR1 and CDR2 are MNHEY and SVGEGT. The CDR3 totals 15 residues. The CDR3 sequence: CASSDPGTGANPLHF. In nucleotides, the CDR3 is TGTGCCAGCAGTGATCCCGGAACAGGCGCGAACCCCCTCCACTTT.

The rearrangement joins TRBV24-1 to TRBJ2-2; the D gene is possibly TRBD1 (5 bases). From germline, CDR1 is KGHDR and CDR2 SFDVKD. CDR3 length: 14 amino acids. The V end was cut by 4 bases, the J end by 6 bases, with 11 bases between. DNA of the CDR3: TGTGCCACCAGTGAGGCAGGGTTCGCCGGGGAGCTGTTTTTT. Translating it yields CATSEAGFAGELFF.

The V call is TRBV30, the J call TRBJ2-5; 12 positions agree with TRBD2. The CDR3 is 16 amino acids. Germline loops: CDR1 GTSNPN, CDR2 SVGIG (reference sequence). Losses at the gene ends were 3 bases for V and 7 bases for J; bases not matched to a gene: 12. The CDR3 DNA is TGTGCCTGGAGCGCAGCCGGACTAGCGGGATATACGACCCAGTACTTC. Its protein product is CAWSAAGLAGYTTQYF.

The DNA for the CDR3 is TGCGCCAGCAGCTCAGAGGGCGGTTCCCGGTACAATGAGCAGTTCTTC. Translation: CASSSEGGSRYNEQFF. The chain recombines TRBV5-1 with TRBJ2-1, with TRBD2 as a possible D gene (5 bases). Trimming left V 3 bases short and J 4 bases short, with 17 bases between. The CDR3 is 16 amino acids. Per germline, CDR1 SGHRS and CDR2 YFSETQ.

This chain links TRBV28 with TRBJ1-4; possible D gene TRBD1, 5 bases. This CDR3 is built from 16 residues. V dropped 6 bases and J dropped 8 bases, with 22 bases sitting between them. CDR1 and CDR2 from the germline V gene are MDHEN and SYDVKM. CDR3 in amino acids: CASRTGEQNNGEKLFF. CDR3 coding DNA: TGTGCCAGCAGAACGGGGGAACAGAACAATGGGGAAAAACTGTTTTTT.

The CDR3 spells CASSQGQGQRGYTF. CDR3 nucleotide sequence: TGTGCCAGCAGCCAGGGACAGGGGCAACGTGGCTACACCTTC. The genes are TRBV13 and TRBJ1-2, with 10 bases identical to TRBD1. Germline V gene lookup returns CDR1 PRHDT and CDR2 FYEKMQ (reference sequence). The CDR3 runs to 14 residues. With 5 bases clipped from V and 7 bases from J, the junction kept 7 bases outside the gene matches.

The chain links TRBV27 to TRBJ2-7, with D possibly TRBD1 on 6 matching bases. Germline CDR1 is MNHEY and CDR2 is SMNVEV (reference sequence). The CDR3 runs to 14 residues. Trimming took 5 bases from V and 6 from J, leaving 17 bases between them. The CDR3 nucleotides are TGTGCCAGCAGTCCCCAGGACAGAAGAGGCGAGCAGTACTTC. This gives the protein CASSPQDRRGEQYF.

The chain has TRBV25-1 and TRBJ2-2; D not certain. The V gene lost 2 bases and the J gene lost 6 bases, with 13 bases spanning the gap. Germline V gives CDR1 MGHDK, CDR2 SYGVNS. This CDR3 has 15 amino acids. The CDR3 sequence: CASSESAPGSGELFF. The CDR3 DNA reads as TGTGCCAGCAGTGAAAGTGCCCCCGGGTCCGGGGAGCTGTTTTTT. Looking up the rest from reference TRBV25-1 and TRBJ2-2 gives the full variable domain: EADIYQTPRYLVIGTGKKITLECSQTMGHDKMYWYQQDPGMELHLIHYSYGVNSTEKGDLSSESTVSRIRTEHFPLTLESARPSHTSQYLCASSESAPGSGELFFGEGSRLTVL.

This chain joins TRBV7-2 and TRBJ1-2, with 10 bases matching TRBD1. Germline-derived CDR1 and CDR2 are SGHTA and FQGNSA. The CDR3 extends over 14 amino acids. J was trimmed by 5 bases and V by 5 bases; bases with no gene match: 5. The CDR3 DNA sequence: TGTGCCAGCAGCCAGGACAGGGGGGCTTATGGCTACACCTTC. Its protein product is CASSQDRGAYGYTF.

The CDR3 loop is CASSQTAGADTQYF. CDR3 bases: TGCGCCAGCAGCCAGACGGCCGGCGCAGATACGCAGTATTTT. This rearrangement joins TRBV5-1 to TRBJ2-3, with D unresolved. CDR1 and CDR2 from the germline V gene are SGHRS and YFSETQ. CDR3 length: 14 amino acids. V lost 4 bases and J lost 4, with 13 bases in between. Based on the CDR3 plus reference TRBV5-1 and TRBJ2-3, the full variable domain is KAGVTQTPRYLIKTRGQQVTLSCSPISGHRSVSWYQQTPGQGLQFLFEYFSETQRNKGNFPGRFSGRQFSNSRSEMNVSTLELGDSALYLCASSQTAGADTQYFGPGTRLTVL.

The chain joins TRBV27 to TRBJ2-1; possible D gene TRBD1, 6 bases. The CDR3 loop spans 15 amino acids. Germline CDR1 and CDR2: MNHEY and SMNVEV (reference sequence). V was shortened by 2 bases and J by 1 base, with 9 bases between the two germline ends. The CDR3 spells CASSLQGTSYNEQFF. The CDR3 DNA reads TGTGCCAGCAGTTTACAGGGGACATCCTACAATGAGCAGTTCTTC.

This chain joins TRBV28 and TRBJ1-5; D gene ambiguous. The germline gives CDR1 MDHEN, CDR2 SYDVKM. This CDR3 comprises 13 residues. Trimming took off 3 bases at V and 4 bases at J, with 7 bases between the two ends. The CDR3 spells CASSLVGNQPQHF. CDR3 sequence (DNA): TGTGCCAGCAGTTTGGTGGGGAATCAGCCCCAGCATTTT.

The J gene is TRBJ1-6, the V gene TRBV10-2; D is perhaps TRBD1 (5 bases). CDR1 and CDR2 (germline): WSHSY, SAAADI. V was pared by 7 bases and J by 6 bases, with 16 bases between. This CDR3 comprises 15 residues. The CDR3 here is CASTGGMGFNSPLHF. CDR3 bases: TGCGCCAGCACCGGGGGTATGGGTTTTAATTCACCCCTCCACTTT.

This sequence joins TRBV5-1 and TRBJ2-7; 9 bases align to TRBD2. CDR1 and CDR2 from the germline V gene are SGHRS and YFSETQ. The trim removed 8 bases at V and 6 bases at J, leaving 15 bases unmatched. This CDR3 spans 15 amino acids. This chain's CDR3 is CASRSSGTVFGEQYF. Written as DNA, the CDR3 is TGCGCCAGTCGATCTAGCGGGACCGTCTTTGGCGAGCAGTACTTC.

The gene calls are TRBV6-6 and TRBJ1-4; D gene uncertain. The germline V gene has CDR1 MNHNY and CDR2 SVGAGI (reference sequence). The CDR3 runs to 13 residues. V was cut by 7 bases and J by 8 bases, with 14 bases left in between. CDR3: CASTEIGREKLFF. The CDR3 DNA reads TGTGCCAGCACCGAAATCGGGAGGGAAAAACTGTTTTTT.

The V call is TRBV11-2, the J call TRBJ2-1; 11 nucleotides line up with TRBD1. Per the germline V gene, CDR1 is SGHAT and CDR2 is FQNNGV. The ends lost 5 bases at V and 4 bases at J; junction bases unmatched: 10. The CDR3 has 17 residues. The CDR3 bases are TGTGCCAGCAGCCCAGGACAGGGGGCGCCGAGTTACAATGAGCAGTTCTTC. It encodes CASSPGQGAPSYNEQFF.

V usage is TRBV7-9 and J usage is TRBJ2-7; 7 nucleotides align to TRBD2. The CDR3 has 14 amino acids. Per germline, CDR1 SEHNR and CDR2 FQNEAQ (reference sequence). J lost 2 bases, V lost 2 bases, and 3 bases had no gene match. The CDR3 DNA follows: TGTGCCAGCAGCTTAACGGGGACTACCTACGAGCAGTACTTC. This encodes CASSLTGTTYEQYF. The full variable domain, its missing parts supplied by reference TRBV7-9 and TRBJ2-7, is DTGVSQNPRHKITKRGQNVTFRCDPISEHNRLYWYRQTLGQGPEFLTYFQNEAQLEKSRLLSDRFSAERPKGSFSTLEIQRTEQGDSAMYLCASSLTGTTYEQYFGPGTRLTVT.

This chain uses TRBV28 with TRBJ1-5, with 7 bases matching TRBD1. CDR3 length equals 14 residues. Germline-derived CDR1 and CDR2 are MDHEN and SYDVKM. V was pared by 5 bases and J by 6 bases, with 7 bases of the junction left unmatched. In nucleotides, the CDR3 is TGTGCCAGCAGTACCGAGGGGGCTGTTCAGCCCCAGCATTTT. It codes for CASSTEGAVQPQHF.

The CDR3 DNA reads TGTGCCACCAGTGACCCGGGACTAGCGACCAGCTCCTACAATGAGCAGTTCTTC. The encoded protein is CATSDPGLATSSYNEQFF. The chain is built from TRBV24-1 and TRBJ2-1, with 10 bases lining up with TRBD2. From germline, CDR1 is KGHDR and CDR2 SFDVKD. This CDR3 is 18 amino acids long. The junction had 8 bases not matched to a gene; V was cut back by 4 bases and J by 0 bases.